A single sample is the source of the 16 T cell receptor beta chains below, sequenced in a study of cytomegalovirus exposure and HLA in healthy donors. The study ran its PCR with 60 Vbeta and 13 Jbeta primers. Method: immunoSEQ multiplex PCR; TCRdb's copy keeps in-frame clones and lacks some. The sample holds under 200,000 clones; roughly 79% are singletons and the top ten take less than 9%. The material sequenced was PBMCs. The origin of the receptors is a male donor in good health and CMV-seropositive.

This clone was detected only once. The J gene is TRBJ2-1, the V gene TRBV7-9, with 8 bases matching TRBD2. The length of the CDR3 is 15 residues. Germline V gene sequence: CDR1 SEHNR, CDR2 FQNEAQ (reference sequence). The V gene end was trimmed by 3 bases and the J gene end by 4 bases; junction bases not matched to a gene: 5. The CDR3 is CASSFQRGFYNEQFF. The CDR3 region has the DNA TGTGCCAGCAGCTTCCAGCGGGGGTTTTACAATGAGCAGTTCTTC.

J is TRBJ1-2 and V is TRBV7-2; 11 positions match TRBD1. CDR3 length: 15 amino acids. In germline, CDR1 is SGHTA, CDR2 FQGNSA. V gave up 0 bases and J gave up 8 bases; unmatched junction bases: 5. CDR3 amino acids: CASSLALDRGRGYTF. In DNA form, the CDR3 reads TGTGCCAGCAGCTTAGCTCTGGACAGGGGGCGAGGCTACACCTTC.

V is TRBV2 and J is TRBJ2-1, with D possibly matching TRBD2 (7 bases). The length of the CDR3 is 13 residues. Trimming pared 4 bases from V and 7 bases from J, leaving 11 bases between. Per germline, CDR1 SNHLY and CDR2 FYNNEI. CDR3 amino acids: CASSVGGRNEQFF. Here the CDR3 DNA reads TGTGCCAGCAGTGTCGGGGGGCGGAATGAGCAGTTCTTC.

The rearrangement links TRBV5-1 to TRBJ1-2, with 8 bases that match TRBD1. Looked up from germline, CDR1 is SGHRS and CDR2 is YFSETQ. The V gene end was trimmed by 0 bases and the J gene end by 4 bases; junction bases not matched to a gene: 17. CDR3 length: 19 residues. CDR3 amino acids: CASSLGGVIELTGVYGYTF. CDR3 coding DNA: TGCGCCAGCAGCTTGGGTGGTGTTATAGAGTTGACAGGGGTCTATGGCTACACCTTC.

The chain is built from TRBV5-5 and TRBJ2-3; possibly TRBD2 for D (5 bases). This CDR3 comprises 15 residues. Germline CDR1 reads SGHKS; CDR2 reads YYEKEE (reference sequence). V was clipped by 4 bases and J by 0 bases, with 12 bases between them. CDR3 residues: CASSGRADSTDTQYF. In DNA form, the CDR3 reads TGTGCCAGCAGCGGGCGGGCAGATAGCACAGATACGCAGTATTTT. Variable domain in full (rest from reference TRBV5-5 and TRBJ2-3): DAGVTQSPTHLIKTRGQQVTLRCSPISGHKSVSWYQQVLGQGPQFIFQYYEKEERGRGNFPDRFSARQFPNYSSELNVNALLLGDSALYLCASSGRADSTDTQYFGPGTRLTVL.

The genes are TRBV4-1 and TRBJ1-4; TRBD1 aligns across 8 bases. V trimming: 2 bases; J trimming: 7 bases; junction bases outside the gene matches: 9. In germline, CDR1 is MGHRA, CDR2 YSYEKL. CDR3 length equals 16 residues. The CDR3 loop reads CASSQSWTGRGEKLFF. CDR3 DNA: TGCGCCAGCAGCCAATCCTGGACAGGGAGGGGTGAAAAACTGTTTTTT.

The CDR3 DNA sequence: TGTGCCAGTAGTATAGGGAACCCGTCGGAGGCGACCCAGTACTTC. Protein product: CASSIGNPSEATQYF. The V and J genes are TRBV19 and TRBJ2-5; possible D gene TRBD2, 5 bases. Trimming cost V 1 base and J 7 bases, with 16 bases left between them. Germline CDR1 is LNHDA and CDR2 is SQIVND (reference sequence). There are 15 residues in the CDR3. Drawing the rest from reference TRBV19 and TRBJ2-5, the complete variable domain is DGGITQSPKYLFRKEGQNVTLSCEQNLNHDAMYWYRQDPGQGLRLIYYSQIVNDFQKGDIAEGYSVSREKKESFPLTVTSAQKNPTAFYLCASSIGNPSEATQYFGPGTRLLVL.

The chain is built from TRBV11-2 and TRBJ2-7, with 7 positions matching TRBD1. Germline V CDR1 and CDR2: SGHAT, FQNNGV. CDR3 length equals 14 residues. J was trimmed by 1 base and V by 7 bases; bases with no gene match: 7. The CDR3 sequence: CASNPPGQSYEQYF. CDR3 bases: TGTGCCAGCAACCCACCGGGACAGTCCTACGAGCAGTACTTC.

V gene TRBV9 combines with J gene TRBJ1-1; D is ambiguous. The V gene lost 0 bases and the J gene lost 6 bases, with 12 bases spanning the gap. In germline, CDR1 is SGDLS, CDR2 YYNGEE. There are 14 residues in the CDR3. The CDR3 DNA reads as TGTGCCAGCAGCGTAGATTGGGGAGGCCCTGAAGCTTTCTTT. Its protein product is CASSVDWGGPEAFF. The full variable domain, rest sourced from reference TRBV9 and TRBJ1-1, is DSGVTQTPKHLITATGQRVTLRCSPRSGDLSVYWYQQSLDQGLQFLIQYYNGEERAKGNILERFSAQQFPDLHSELNLSSLELGDSALYFCASSVDWGGPEAFFGQGTRLTVV.

The V gene is TRBV30, the J gene TRBJ2-6; 7 bases fit TRBD1. This CDR3 has 18 residues. Germline values: CDR1 GTSNPN, CDR2 SVGIG (reference sequence). Germline trimming cut 4 bases from V and 0 bases from J; bases unmatched to any gene: 12. CDR3 sequence: CAWTGRQGGLSGANVLTF. The CDR3 nucleotides read TGTGCCTGGACGGGTAGACAGGGTGGACTCTCTGGGGCCAACGTCCTGACTTTC.

The genes are TRBV9 and TRBJ2-3; no clear D gene. The CDR3 length is 15 residues. Trimming shortened V by 5 bases and J by 0 bases, and 13 bases separated the two germline ends. Germline V gives CDR1 SGDLS, CDR2 YYNGEE. The chain's CDR3 is CASSGAFGSTDTQYF. The CDR3 coding sequence is TGTGCCAGCAGTGGAGCGTTTGGTAGCACAGATACGCAGTATTTT. Full variable domain (rest looked up from reference TRBV9 and TRBJ2-3): DSGVTQTPKHLITATGQRVTLRCSPRSGDLSVYWYQQSLDQGLQFLIQYYNGEERAKGNILERFSAQQFPDLHSELNLSSLELGDSALYFCASSGAFGSTDTQYFGPGTRLTVL.

The CDR3: CASSVEGRGEAGYTF. As DNA, the CDR3 is TGTGCCAGCAGCGTAGAAGGCAGGGGTGAAGCTGGCTACACCTTC. The rearrangement links TRBV9 to TRBJ1-2, with D tentatively TRBD1 (6 bases). This CDR3 spans 15 amino acids. Trimming removed 0 bases at V and 7 bases at J, with 16 bases between. Germline CDR1 reads SGDLS; CDR2 reads YYNGEE.

This chain uses TRBV30 with TRBJ2-1; 13 positions match TRBD2. The CDR3 is 12 amino acids. The junction had 0 bases not matched to a gene; V was cut back by 3 bases and J by 10 bases. Germline V gene data show CDR1 as GTSNPN and CDR2 as SVGIG (reference sequence). CDR3 coding DNA: TGTGCCTGGAGGGGACTAGCGGGGGAGCAGTTCTTC. Residues: CAWRGLAGEQFF.

The chain couples TRBV6-5 to TRBJ2-5, with D possibly being TRBD2 (5 bases). The germline CDR1 and CDR2 sequences are MNHEY and SVGAGI. The CDR3 spans 11 residues. Trimming cost V 0 bases and J 13 bases, with 9 bases left between them. In nucleotides, the CDR3 is TGTGCCAGCAGTTACTCCGGCGGGTTGTACTTC. Translation gives CASSYSGGLYF.

This chain links TRBV5-1 with TRBJ2-4; D gene ambiguous. V lost 4 bases, J lost 8 bases, and 16 bases lay in between. CDR1 SGHRS and CDR2 YFSETQ come from the germline V gene. The CDR3 runs to 14 residues. CDR3 region: CASSPARIRDIQYF. The CDR3 nucleotides read TGCGCCAGCAGCCCCGCGCGTATTCGGGACATTCAGTACTTC.

This rearrangement joins TRBV5-4 to TRBJ2-7, with 9 bases fitting TRBD1. V lost 9 bases and J lost 5; bases outside the gene matches: 9. In germline, CDR1 is SGHNT, CDR2 YYREEE (reference sequence). The CDR3 is 13 residues long. The chain's CDR3 is CATGTGRANEQYF. DNA of the CDR3: TGTGCCACCGGGACAGGGAGAGCCAACGAGCAGTACTTC.